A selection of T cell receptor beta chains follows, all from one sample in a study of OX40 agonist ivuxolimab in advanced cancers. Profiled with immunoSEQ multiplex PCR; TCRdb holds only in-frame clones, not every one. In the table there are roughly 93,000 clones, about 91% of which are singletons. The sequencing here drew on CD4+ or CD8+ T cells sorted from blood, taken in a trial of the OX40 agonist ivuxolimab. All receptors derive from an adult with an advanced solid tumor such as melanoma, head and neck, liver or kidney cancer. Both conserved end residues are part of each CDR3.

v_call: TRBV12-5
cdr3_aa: CASGPSPGQDYGYTF

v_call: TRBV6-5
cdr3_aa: CASSAGQNYGYTF

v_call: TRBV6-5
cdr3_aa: CASILRSGTNTEAFF

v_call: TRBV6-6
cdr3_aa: CASSYSRVNTEAFF

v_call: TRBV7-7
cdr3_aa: CASGPTAGEETQYF

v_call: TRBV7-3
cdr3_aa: CASSPEGNSGANVLTF

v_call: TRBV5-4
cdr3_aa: CASSSRARYSNQPQHF

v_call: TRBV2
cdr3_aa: CASSDRGGGDQYF

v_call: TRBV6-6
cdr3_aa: CASSSQGATDTQYF

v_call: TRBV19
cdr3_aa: CASSIAGTGVYEQYF

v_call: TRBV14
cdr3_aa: CASSQDLGAETQYF

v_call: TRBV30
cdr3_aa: CAWRVIEQYF

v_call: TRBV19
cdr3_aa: CASSKGGSTDTQYF

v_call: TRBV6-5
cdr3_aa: CASSYLARVGEKLFF

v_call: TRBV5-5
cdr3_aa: CASSPRNLNTEAFF

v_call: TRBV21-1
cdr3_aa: CASSTFVGTESSYEQYF